What follows describes a single T cell receptor beta chain. Its antigen is not known. The sample is drawn from a study of cytomegalovirus exposure and HLA in healthy donors. Germline V gene sequence: CDR1 SGHTA, CDR2 FQGNSA. The V gene end was trimmed by 4 bases and the J gene end by 10 bases; junction bases not matched to a gene: 10. This CDR3 region has 15 residues. The donors gave bone marrow, and they were healthy. General study findings and limits: TCR beta V segments were, for the most part, productive about 87% or about 30% of the time in an earlier analysis. Usually a TCR sequence was rare, but some public TCRs were found in many donors.

Primers: 60 Vbeta forward and 13 Jbeta reverse. Some clones are missing from TCRdb's copy, which holds only in-frame ones; the method was immunoSEQ multiplex PCR. The table includes more than 250,000 clones, approximately 90% detected once. This sequence was found in a woman aged 18-35 years in good health and CMV-seronegative. The chain uses TRBV7-2 and TRBJ1-6; TRBD1 matches at 7 bases. The sequenced material came from PBMCs. The CDR3 sequence: CASSSPGQVGSPLHF. CDR3 coding DNA: TGTGCCAGCAGCTCACCCGGACAGGTTGGATCACCCCTCCACTTT.